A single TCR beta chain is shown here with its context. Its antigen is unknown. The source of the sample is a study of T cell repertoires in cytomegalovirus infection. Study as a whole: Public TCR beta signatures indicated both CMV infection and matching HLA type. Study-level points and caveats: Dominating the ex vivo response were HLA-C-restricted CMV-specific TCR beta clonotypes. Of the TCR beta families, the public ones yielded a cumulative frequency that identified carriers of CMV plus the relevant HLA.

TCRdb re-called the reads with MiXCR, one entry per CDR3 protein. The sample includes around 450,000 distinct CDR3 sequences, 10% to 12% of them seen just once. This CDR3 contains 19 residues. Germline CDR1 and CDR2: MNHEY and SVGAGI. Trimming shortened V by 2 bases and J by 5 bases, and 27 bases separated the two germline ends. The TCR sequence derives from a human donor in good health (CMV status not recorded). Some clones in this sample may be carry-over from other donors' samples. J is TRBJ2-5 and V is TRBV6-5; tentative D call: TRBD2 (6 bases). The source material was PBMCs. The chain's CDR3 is CASSYMISSVRAGRETQYF. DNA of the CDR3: TGTGCCAGCAGTTACATGATCAGTTCGGTCAGGGCGGGGAGGGAGACCCAGTACTTC.